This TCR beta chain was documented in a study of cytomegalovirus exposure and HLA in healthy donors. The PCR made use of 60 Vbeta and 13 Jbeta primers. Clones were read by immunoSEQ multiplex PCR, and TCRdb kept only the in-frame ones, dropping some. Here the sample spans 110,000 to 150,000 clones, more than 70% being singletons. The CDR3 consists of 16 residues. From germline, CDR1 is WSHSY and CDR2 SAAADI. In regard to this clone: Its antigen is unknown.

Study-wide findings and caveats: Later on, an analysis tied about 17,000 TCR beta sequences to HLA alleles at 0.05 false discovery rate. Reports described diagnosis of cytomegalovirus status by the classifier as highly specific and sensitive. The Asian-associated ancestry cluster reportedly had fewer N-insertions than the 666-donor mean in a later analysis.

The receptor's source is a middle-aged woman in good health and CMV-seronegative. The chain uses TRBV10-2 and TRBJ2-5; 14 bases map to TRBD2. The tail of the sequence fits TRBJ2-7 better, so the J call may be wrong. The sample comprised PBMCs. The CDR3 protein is CASSTGTSGSSYEQYF. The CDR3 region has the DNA TGCGCCAGCAGTACCGGGACTAGCGGGAGCTCCTACGAGCAGTACTTC.